These 29 T cell receptor beta chains share one sample of origin, sequenced in a study of identical twins. Each CDR3 protein is one row after TCRdb ran MiXCR on the 5' RACE reads. Of 450,000 or so distinct CDR3 sequences listed, about 24% were seen once; the top ten hold approximately 2.9%. The data also belong to a second study, concerning T cells expressing NK-cell markers.

Sequencing was performed on CD4+ T cells sorted from blood. The origin of the receptors is a woman under 30 in good health.

V usage is TRBV20-1 and J usage is TRBJ2-1, with 9 nucleotides matching TRBD1. This CDR3 contains 16 residues. The trim removed 3 bases at V and 6 bases at J, leaving 12 bases unmatched. Germline values: CDR1 DFQATT, CDR2 SNEGSKA (reference sequence). DNA of the CDR3: TGCAGTGCTAGGAGTCCGGGACAGGGCGGGAGCAATGAGCAGTTCTTC. It specifies CSARSPGQGGSNEQFF.

This rearrangement joins TRBV21-1 to TRBJ2-5. TRBV21-1 is recorded as a pseudogene. The CDR3 runs 9 residues. The CDR3 loop reads CASPWHQYF. In nucleotides, the CDR3 is TGTGCCAGCCCGTGGCACCAGTACTTC.

This clonotype was seen only a few times. The chain's CDR3 is CASSLGFFHGNYGYTF. CDR3 bases: TGCGCCAGCAGCTTGGGATTTTTTCACGGGAACTATGGCTACACCTTC. The genes are TRBV5-1 and TRBJ1-2; D gene ambiguous. CDR1 and CDR2 from the germline V gene are SGHRS and YFSETQ. Trimming cost V 0 bases and J 2 bases, with 14 bases left between them. The CDR3 totals 16 residues.

The V call is TRBV5-8, the J call TRBJ2-2, with 10 bases matching TRBD2. This CDR3 has 16 residues. The V gene end was trimmed by 4 bases and the J gene end by 7 bases; junction bases not matched to a gene: 10. CDR1 is SGHTS and CDR2 is YDEGEE in the germline V gene. The CDR3 sequence is CASSQLAGVAGGELFF. In DNA form, the CDR3 reads TGTGCCAGCAGCCAGCTAGCGGGAGTGGCAGGCGGGGAGCTGTTTTTT.

This clonotype was found many times. V and J are TRBV12-3 or TRBV12-4 and TRBJ2-7, with D possibly matching TRBD1 (6 bases). V was trimmed by 5 bases and J by 3 bases, leaving 11 bases between them. CDR3 size: 13 residues. The CDR3 coding sequence is TGTGCCAGCAGTCGCGACAGGTACTACGAGCAGTACTTC. This gives the protein CASSRDRYYEQYF.

This clonotype was picked up one time. The chain is built from TRBV20-1 and TRBJ2-3, with 8 bases fitting TRBD2. Germline loops: CDR1 DFQATT, CDR2 SNEGSKA (reference sequence). The CDR3 runs 16 residues. V lost 0 bases to trimming and J lost 2 bases; unmatched junction nucleotides: 7. The CDR3 region has the DNA TGCAGTGCTAGAGATCCGGGGGGGGGCCCCACAGATACGCAGTATTTT. Protein: CSARDPGGGPTDTQYF.

This clonotype was seen repeatedly, ten times or more. This chain joins TRBV5-1 and TRBJ2-3; D might be TRBD2 (6 bases). The ends were cut back, 0 bases at V and 2 bases at J, with 10 bases in the middle. This CDR3 is built from 15 residues. Germline lookup yields CDR1 SGHRS and CDR2 YFSETQ. The CDR3 loop is CASSLAGTHTDTQYF. The CDR3 DNA reads as TGCGCCAGCAGCTTGGCCGGGACTCACACAGATACGCAGTATTTT.

The chain is built from TRBV11-2 and TRBJ2-2; weak D call: TRBD2 (6 bases). V was shortened by 4 bases and J by 4 bases, with 13 bases between the two germline ends. The CDR3 totals 15 residues. Germline V CDR1 and CDR2: SGHAT, FQNNGV. For the CDR3, the DNA is TGTGCCAGCAGCTCTAAAGCGGGTTCCACCGGGGAGCTGTTTTTT. This translates into CASSSKAGSTGELFF.

The gene calls are TRBV18 and TRBJ2-5; 10 nucleotides agree with TRBD2. The V and J ends lost 3 bases and 5 bases, in that order; junction bases with no gene match: 3. CDR3 length equals 14 residues. Per the germline V gene, CDR1 is KGHSH and CDR2 is LQKENI. CDR3 coding DNA: TGTGCCAGCTCACCCCAGGGACTAGCGGAGACCCAGTACTTC. Protein: CASSPQGLAETQYF.

The chain combines TRBV29-1 with TRBJ2-3; the match to TRBD2 covers 7 bases. CDR1 and CDR2 from the germline V gene are SQVTM and ANQGSEA. This CDR3 comprises 13 residues. Losses at the gene ends were 6 bases for V and 2 bases for J; bases not matched to a gene: 5. DNA for the CDR3: TGCAGCGTCGAGCGGGACCACACAGATACGCAGTATTTT. Protein: CSVERDHTDTQYF.

The rearrangement links TRBV20-1 to TRBJ1-2, with D perhaps TRBD1 (5 bases). CDR3 size: 14 residues. Germline V lookup: CDR1 DFQATT, CDR2 SNEGSKA (reference sequence). V gave up 3 bases and J gave up 3 bases, with 14 bases separating them. This chain's CDR3 is CSARVGATDYGYTF. In nucleotides, the CDR3 is TGCAGTGCTAGGGTCGGGGCTACTGACTATGGCTACACCTTC.

This chain links TRBV10-3 with TRBJ2-7; TRBD1 agrees at 10 bases. Germline values: CDR1 ENHRY, CDR2 SYGVKD. CDR3 length: 15 residues. Losses at the gene ends were 4 bases for V and 3 bases for J; bases not matched to a gene: 6. The CDR3 loop is CAISASGQGSYEQYF. CDR3 coding DNA: TGTGCCATCAGTGCCTCGGGACAGGGGAGCTACGAGCAGTACTTC.

The rearrangement links TRBV11-1 to TRBJ2-6; D is possibly TRBD1 (6 bases). The CDR3 is 18 residues long. Germline CDR1 reads SGHAT; CDR2 reads FQDESV (reference sequence). The V end was cut by 4 bases, the J end by 0 bases, with 16 bases between. Here the CDR3 DNA reads TGTGCCAGCAGCTCAAATCCAGGGGAAGCCTCTGGGGCCAACGTCCTGACTTTC. It encodes CASSSNPGEASGANVLTF.

The chain joins TRBV29-1 to TRBJ2-7, with 7 bases matching TRBD1. Germline V gene lookup returns CDR1 SQVTM and CDR2 ANQGSEA. Germline trimming cut 3 bases from V and 1 base from J; bases unmatched to any gene: 3. This CDR3 is 13 amino acids long. CDR3 DNA sequence: TGCAGCGTTGAGACAGGGCCTTCCTACGAGCAGTACTTC. Translating gives CSVETGPSYEQYF.

This clonotype turned up a few times. The gene calls are TRBV5-1 and TRBJ1-1; D is undetermined. The CDR3 runs to 13 residues. Germline V gene sequence: CDR1 SGHRS, CDR2 YFSETQ. V dropped 0 bases and J dropped 8 bases, with 11 bases sitting between them. The CDR3 nucleotides are TGCGCCAGCAGCTTGGAATCGCGGGCAGAAGCTTTCTTT. Amino acids: CASSLESRAEAFF.

The chain recombines TRBV18 with TRBJ2-7; TRBD1 matches at 10 bases. V trimming: 3 bases; J trimming: 3 bases; junction bases outside the gene matches: 8. This CDR3 has 16 amino acids. The germline V gene encodes CDR1 KGHSH and CDR2 LQKENI. The CDR3 DNA reads as TGTGCCAGCTCACCTCTCGGGGACAGGGGAAGCTACGAGCAGTACTTC. Translation gives CASSPLGDRGSYEQYF.

This clonotype was picked up a small number of times. The rearrangement uses TRBV11-2 and TRBJ2-3; no definite D call. V was shortened by 0 bases and J by 1 base, with 11 bases between the two germline ends. The CDR3 is 16 amino acids. Germline values: CDR1 SGHAT, CDR2 FQNNGV. The CDR3 is CASSLDIALGTDTQYF. The CDR3 DNA sequence: TGTGCCAGCAGCTTAGATATTGCGTTAGGCACAGATACGCAGTATTTT.

V is TRBV20-1 and J is TRBJ2-1; no firm D call. CDR1 and CDR2 (germline): DFQATT, SNEGSKA (reference sequence). Between the trimmed V and J ends, which lost 3 bases and 7 bases, there was a span of 16 bases. The CDR3 loop spans 14 amino acids. CDR3 sequence reads: CSARVQLVGNEQFF. As DNA, the CDR3 is TGCAGTGCTAGGGTACAATTAGTTGGTAATGAGCAGTTCTTC.

The CDR3 loop reads CASSPGLAGRYNEQFF. CDR3 DNA sequence: TGCGCCAGCAGCCCAGGACTAGCGGGCAGGTACAATGAGCAGTTCTTC. The chain links TRBV5-1 to TRBJ2-1; 11 bases align to TRBD2. V lost 4 bases to trimming and J lost 4 bases; unmatched junction nucleotides: 7. This CDR3 has 16 residues. Per the germline V gene, CDR1 is SGHRS and CDR2 is YFSETQ. Drawing the rest from reference TRBV5-1 and TRBJ2-1, the complete variable domain is KAGVTQTPRYLIKTRGQQVTLSCSPISGHRSVSWYQQTPGQGLQFLFEYFSETQRNKGNFPGRFSGRQFSNSRSEMNVSTLELGDSALYLCASSPGLAGRYNEQFFGPGTRLTVL.

This chain links TRBV20-1 with TRBJ2-7; D is possibly TRBD1 (5 bases). The V gene lost 6 bases and the J gene lost 4 bases, with 13 bases spanning the gap. The germline V gene has CDR1 DFQATT and CDR2 SNEGSKA (reference sequence). This CDR3 is 12 amino acids long. This CDR3 is CSAPGHTYEQYF. CDR3 coding DNA: TGCAGTGCCCCTGGACACACATACGAGCAGTACTTC.

V gene TRBV12-3 or TRBV12-4 combines with J gene TRBJ2-1, with 7 nucleotides matching TRBD2. The CDR3 runs to 15 residues. V gave up 3 bases and J gave up 4 bases; unmatched junction bases: 6. CDR3 sequence (DNA): TGTGCCAGCAGTTTGATTGCGGGGGATTACAATGAGCAGTTCTTC. Translation: CASSLIAGDYNEQFF.

The chain uses TRBV15 and TRBJ2-5, with 8 nucleotides matching TRBD2. V was pared by 3 bases and J by 5 bases, with 5 bases of the junction left unmatched. Looked up from germline, CDR1 is LNHNV and CDR2 is YYDKDF (reference sequence). CDR3 length equals 14 residues. CDR3 loop: CATSSRGGMETQYF. The CDR3 region has the DNA TGTGCCACCAGCAGCCGGGGGGGCATGGAGACCCAGTACTTC.

This clonotype was counted a few times. This chain links TRBV3-1 with TRBJ2-7; the match to TRBD2 covers 7 bases. This CDR3 comprises 16 residues. CDR1 is LGHDT and CDR2 is YNNKEL in the germline V gene (reference sequence). With 2 bases clipped from V and 2 bases from J, the junction kept 9 bases outside the gene matches. CDR3 sequence: CASSQYRLAVAYEQYF. The CDR3 DNA reads as TGTGCCAGCAGCCAATACCGACTAGCCGTGGCCTACGAGCAGTACTTC.

The rearrangement joins TRBV7-2 to TRBJ2-1; weak D call: TRBD2 (6 bases). Germline V gene sequence: CDR1 SGHTA, CDR2 FQGNSA. Trimming pared 5 bases from V and 4 bases from J, leaving 12 bases between. The CDR3 has 14 residues. CDR3 sequence: CASSTPRGYNEQFF. For the CDR3, the DNA is TGTGCCAGCAGCACCCCTCGGGGGTACAATGAGCAGTTCTTC. Variable domain in full (rest from reference TRBV7-2 and TRBJ2-1): GAGVSQSPSNKVTEKGKDVELRCDPISGHTALYWYRQSLGQGLEFLIYFQGNSAPDKSGLPSDRFSAERTGGSVSTLTIQRTQQEDSAVYLCASSTPRGYNEQFFGPGTRLTVL.

This clonotype has just a few counts. The chain recombines TRBV7-2 with TRBJ2-4; no reliable D call. The ends were cut back, 5 bases at V and 0 bases at J, with 11 bases in the middle. Germline assignment: CDR1 SGHTA and CDR2 FQGNSA. This CDR3 has 15 residues. CDR3 in amino acids: CASSPNPGAKNIQYF. The CDR3 nucleotides are TGTGCCAGCAGCCCTAATCCAGGAGCCAAAAACATTCAGTACTTC.

This clonotype came up a few times. The chain links TRBV12-3 or TRBV12-4 to TRBJ1-2; unclear D gene. V lost 3 bases, J lost 4 bases, and 9 bases lay in between. The CDR3 is 13 residues long. CDR3 residues: CASSLRFGYGYTF. The DNA for the CDR3 is TGTGCCAGCAGTTTGCGTTTTGGCTATGGCTACACCTTC.

J is TRBJ2-2 and V is TRBV5-1; TRBD1 is a possible D gene (6 bases). Germline-derived CDR1 and CDR2 are SGHRS and YFSETQ. This CDR3 is 14 amino acids long. Deletions cut 0 bases from V and 7 bases from J, with 10 bases between. In DNA form, the CDR3 reads TGCGCCAGCAGCTTGGAGACAGGACTCGGGGAGCTGTTTTTT. Amino acids: CASSLETGLGELFF.

This clonotype was picked up a small number of times. The chain has TRBV5-1 and TRBJ2-5, with 10 bases that match TRBD2. The germline gives CDR1 SGHRS, CDR2 YFSETQ. The CDR3 covers 15 residues. The V gene end was trimmed by 1 base and the J gene end by 2 bases; junction bases not matched to a gene: 2. The CDR3 spells CASSLPSGRQETQYF. CDR3 sequence (DNA): TGCGCCAGCAGCTTGCCTAGCGGGAGACAAGAGACCCAGTACTTC.

This clonotype was picked up many times. This rearrangement joins TRBV12-3 or TRBV12-4 to TRBJ1-1; the D gene is possibly TRBD1 (6 bases). The CDR3 has 14 amino acids. V dropped 1 base and J dropped 4 bases, with 10 bases sitting between them. The CDR3 nucleotides are TGTGCCAGCAGTTTAGGGGGGGCCGTCACTGAAGCTTTCTTT. Residues: CASSLGGAVTEAFF.